This T cell receptor beta chain was sequenced in a study of cytomegalovirus exposure and HLA in healthy donors. Only one count was recorded for this clone. In the PCR, 60 Vbeta and 13 Jbeta primers were used. Here immunoSEQ multiplex PCR was the method, and the copy in TCRdb shows in-frame clones only, minus some. The data contain 150,000 to 180,000 clones, 65% to 80% of them singletons. The sample consisted of PBMCs. This clonotype was sampled from a woman in her 40s in good health and CMV-seronegative.

For the CDR3, the DNA is TGCGCCAGCAGCCAAGGAGGGAATTCACCCCTCCACTTT. Encoded protein: CASSQGGNSPLHF. The chain recombines TRBV4-1 with TRBJ1-6, with D unclear. CDR3 length: 13 amino acids. Germline V gives CDR1 MGHRA, CDR2 YSYEKL. Trimming removed 1 base from V and 7 bases from J, with 5 bases in between.